The TCR beta chain under discussion was sequenced for a study of cytomegalovirus exposure and HLA in healthy donors. The study, taken as a whole, reports: TCR sequences were mostly rare, though some public TCRs occurred in many donors. Associated with cytomegalovirus, according to the listing, were 150 to 200 TCR beta chains.

The germline CDR1 and CDR2 sequences are SGHVS and FNYEAQ. Deletions cut 5 bases from V and 0 bases from J, with 5 bases between. The CDR3 contains 14 residues. On this clone: Its cognate antigen is unknown.

Amplification used 60 Vbeta primers and 13 Jbeta primers. Clones were sequenced by immunoSEQ multiplex PCR, and TCRdb holds only the in-frame ones, with some missing. The sample includes some 110,000 clones. The chain carries TRBV7-6 and TRBJ2-6; no definite D call. The specimen sequenced was PBMCs. The receptor comes from a man between 40 and 49 years old in good health and CMV-seronegative. CDR3 in amino acids: CASSPSSGANVLTF. CDR3 sequence (DNA): TGTGCCAGCAGCCCGAGCTCTGGGGCCAACGTCCTGACTTTC.